This TCR beta chain stems from a study of T-cell memory formation after mild COVID-19. TCRdb re-analysed the 5' RACE reads in MiXCR, keeping a single row per CDR3 protein. This table has around 160,000 distinct CDR3 sequences, roughly 10% appearing once. The sample comprised PBMCs or a T cell subset sorted from them (not recorded which). This clonotype was sampled from a man younger than 30 who had mild COVID-19 (a few samples of this study predate the infection). Cell type and time point are not known.

The CDR3 sequence: CASRPLPSYNEQFF. As DNA, the CDR3 is TGTGCCAGCAGACCCCTGCCCTCCTACAATGAGCAGTTCTTC. The chain employs TRBV9 and TRBJ2-1; no reliable D call. The CDR3 contains 14 residues. Germline V gene data show CDR1 as SGDLS and CDR2 as YYNGEE. V was pared by 5 bases and J by 0 bases, with 9 bases between.